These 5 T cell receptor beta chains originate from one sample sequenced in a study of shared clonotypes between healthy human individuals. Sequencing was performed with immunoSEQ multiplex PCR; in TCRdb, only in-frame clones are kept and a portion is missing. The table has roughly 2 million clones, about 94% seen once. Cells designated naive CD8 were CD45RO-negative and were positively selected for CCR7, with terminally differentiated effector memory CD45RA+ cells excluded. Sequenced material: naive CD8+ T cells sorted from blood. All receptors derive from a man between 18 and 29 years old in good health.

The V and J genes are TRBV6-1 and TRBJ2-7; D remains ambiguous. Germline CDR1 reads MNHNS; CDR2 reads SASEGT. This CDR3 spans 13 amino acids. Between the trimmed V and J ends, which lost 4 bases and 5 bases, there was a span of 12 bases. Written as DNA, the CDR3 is TGTGCCAGCAGTGCTGGGGTCTACCACGAGCAGTACTTC. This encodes CASSAGVYHEQYF.

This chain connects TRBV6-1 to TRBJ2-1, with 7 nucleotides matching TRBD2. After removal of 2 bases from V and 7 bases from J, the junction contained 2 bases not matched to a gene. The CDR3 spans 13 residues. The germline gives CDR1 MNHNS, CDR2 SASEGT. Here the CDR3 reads CASSEYGGNEQFF. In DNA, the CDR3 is TGTGCCAGCAGTGAATACGGGGGGAATGAGCAGTTCTTC.

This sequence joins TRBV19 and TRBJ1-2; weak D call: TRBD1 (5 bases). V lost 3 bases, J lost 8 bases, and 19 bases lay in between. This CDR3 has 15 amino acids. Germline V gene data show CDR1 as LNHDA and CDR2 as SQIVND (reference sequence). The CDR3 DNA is TGTGCCAGTAGTATCAGGGCAGATTCGGTCAGAGGCTACACCTTC. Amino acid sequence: CASSIRADSVRGYTF.

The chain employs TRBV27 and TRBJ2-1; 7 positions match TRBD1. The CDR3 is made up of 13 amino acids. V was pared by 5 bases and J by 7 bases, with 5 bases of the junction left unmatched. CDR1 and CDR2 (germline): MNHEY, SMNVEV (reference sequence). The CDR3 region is CASSVAGGNEQFF. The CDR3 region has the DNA TGTGCCAGCAGTGTCGCAGGGGGTAATGAGCAGTTCTTC.

The CDR3 sequence is CASSSRTDYNEQFF. In nucleotides, the CDR3 is TGTGCCAGCAGCTCCAGGACAGACTACAATGAGCAGTTCTTC. J is TRBJ2-1 and V is TRBV13; D is possibly TRBD1 (6 bases). The germline V gene has CDR1 PRHDT and CDR2 FYEKMQ (reference sequence). This CDR3 comprises 14 residues. Trimming took 4 bases from V and 3 from J, leaving 10 bases between them. The variable domain in full, completed from reference TRBV13 and TRBJ2-1, reads AAGVIQSPRHLIKEKRETATLKCYPIPRHDTVYWYQQGPGQDPQFLISFYEKMQSDKGSIPDRFSAQQFSDYHSELNMSSLELGDSALYFCASSSRTDYNEQFFGPGTRLTVL.